Reported below is one T cell receptor (beta chain). As yet, its antigen is unknown. The sample originates from a study of response to subunit inactivated influenza vaccine. Points from the study as a whole: Authors suggested seasonal influenza vaccinations each recruit few new T cells.

TCRdb re-called the RT-PCR reads through MiXCR, storing one row per CDR3 protein. This sample carries 430,000 or so distinct CDR3 sequences, 11% of them seen once, and the ten largest clones take over 9.5%. V was trimmed by 5 bases and J by 4 bases, leaving 7 bases between them. CDR1 and CDR2 (germline): DFQATT, SNEGSKA (reference sequence). The CDR3 runs to 11 residues. This specimen consisted of PBMCs from blood, obtained about 40 days after vaccination. V is TRBV20-1 and J is TRBJ2-3, with a weak D call TRBD1 (6 bases). This TCR was sampled from a man aged 50-59 years who received an inactivated influenza vaccine. The CDR3 here is CSAGGSDTQYF. The DNA for the CDR3 is TGCAGTGCTGGGGGCTCAGATACGCAGTATTTT.